This T cell receptor beta chain was recovered during a study of blood T cell repertoires in COVID-19 (dated by TCRdb to about 2020). For the study in its entirety: Collaborator samples came from the United States, Italy and Spain and covered acute and convalescent phases of COVID-19. Samples came from the ongoing ImmuneRACE study (first 160 participants) plus 1,254 subjects from 6 global collaborators. Sample metadata almost always included a de-identified subject ID, COVID-19 status, age in years and sex. The prospective study material was composed of cDNA or gDNA derived from T cells, B-cell-depleted T cells, or PBMCs. The dataset comprised deeply sampled blood TCRbeta repertoires from subjects exposed to, actively infected with, or recovered from COVID-19. Where HLA class I and class II types were available, the types were taken from metadata supplied by the sample provider, not from assay-based typing. The repertoires were released in a freely available public database intended as a resource for research on the immune response to SARS-CoV-2.

The junction shows trimming of 1 base on V and 0 bases on J, plus 4 bases between the germline ends. CDR1 and CDR2 are read off the germline V gene as MNHNS and SASEGT. Including cysteine and phenylalanine, the CDR3 has 15 amino acids. The read is trimmed to its CDR3 DNA, 45 bases read in frame from base 1. Participants in the prospective study were enrolled through a virtual design, were aged roughly 18 to 100 years, and lived in under 25 United States geographic areas. To assign participants to cohorts, the prospective study relied on clinical history that participants themselves reported in a screening survey and a study questionnaire. ImmuneRACE Cohort 3 recovered participants were defined by two consecutive negative NP/OP PCR tests, healthcare professional clearance, or symptom resolution. Each participant in the prospective study had whole blood, serum and a nasopharyngeal or oropharyngeal swab collected by mobile phlebotomists. Over a roughly 2-month period, participants in the prospective study had the option of providing additional blood draws and questionnaires. Before DNA extraction, prospective study blood samples were shipped either frozen or at room temperature.

Many counts were recorded for this clone. The target of this receptor is not known. Per-base quality was not reported, and no clone a single base away is much larger than it. The research as a whole found: The quantity of clinical and demographic metadata differed by source and by participant and was supplied without curation.

The immunoSEQ Assay, a bias-controlled multiplex PCR, was used to amplify TCRbeta CDR3 regions from genomic DNA. On the authors' methods: Nucleated cell counts per sample were estimated from amplification of reference gene primers within the assay. Sequence reads were collapsed and filtered to measure the absolute abundance of every unique TCRbeta CDR3 rearrangement. For each sample, productive Simpson clonality was calculated as the square root of Simpson's diversity index across productive rearrangements. TCRdb limited this immuneACCESS table to in-frame rearrangements with V and J called. A share of clones is missing; checked studies link under half to unresolved V genes, and the rest is unexplained. The DNA was the basis for D and trimming; V, J and clone size are from that table. The sample data list 150,000 to 200,000 clones, and about 88% of these were observed just once. The biggest ten clones account for approximately 0.8% of the sample.

In this chain, TRBV6-1 is recombined with TRBJ2-6; the D gene cannot be resolved reliably. Sequenced material: PBMCs or T cells enriched from blood (not recorded which). The sequence was collected from a woman younger than 30 who had recovered from COVID-19. The encoded CDR3 is CASSEGGSGANVLTF. At the DNA level, the sequence is TGTGCCAGCAGTGAAGGCGGCTCTGGGGCCAACGTCCTGACTTTC.